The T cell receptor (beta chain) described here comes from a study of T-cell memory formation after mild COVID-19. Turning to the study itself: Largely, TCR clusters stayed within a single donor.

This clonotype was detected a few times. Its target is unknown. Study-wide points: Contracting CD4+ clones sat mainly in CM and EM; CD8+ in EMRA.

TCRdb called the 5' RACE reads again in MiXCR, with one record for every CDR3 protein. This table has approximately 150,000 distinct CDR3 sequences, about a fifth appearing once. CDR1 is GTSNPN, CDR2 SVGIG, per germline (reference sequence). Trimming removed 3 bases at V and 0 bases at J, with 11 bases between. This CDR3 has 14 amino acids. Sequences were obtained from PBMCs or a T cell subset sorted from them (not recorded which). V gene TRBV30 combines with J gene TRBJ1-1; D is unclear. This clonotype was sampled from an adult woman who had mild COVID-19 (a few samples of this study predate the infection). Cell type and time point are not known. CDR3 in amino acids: CAWRKRGLNTEAFF. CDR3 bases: TGTGCCTGGAGGAAACGGGGATTGAACACTGAAGCTTTCTTT.